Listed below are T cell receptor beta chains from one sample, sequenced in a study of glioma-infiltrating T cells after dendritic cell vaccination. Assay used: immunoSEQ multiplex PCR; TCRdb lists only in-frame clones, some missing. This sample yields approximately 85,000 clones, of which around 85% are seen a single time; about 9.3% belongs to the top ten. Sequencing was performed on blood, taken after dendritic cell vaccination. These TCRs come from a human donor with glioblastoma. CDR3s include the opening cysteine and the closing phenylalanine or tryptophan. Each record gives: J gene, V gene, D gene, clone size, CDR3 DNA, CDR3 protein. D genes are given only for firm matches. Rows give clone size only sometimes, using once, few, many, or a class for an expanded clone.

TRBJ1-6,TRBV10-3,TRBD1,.,TGTGCCAGCCACACCGGGACAGAGAGTTCACCCCTCCACTTT,CASHTGTESSPLHF
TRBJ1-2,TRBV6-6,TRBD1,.,TGTGCCAGCAGTTTGCAGACAGGGACAATCTATGGCTACACCTTC,CASSLQTGTIYGYTF
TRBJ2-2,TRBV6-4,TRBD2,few,TGTGCCAGCAGCGCACTAGCGACCACCGGGGAGCTGTTTTTT,CASSALATTGELFF
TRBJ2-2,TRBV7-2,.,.,TGTGCCAGCAGCTTAGCGGGCGGTGGGGGGGCCTACACCGGGGAGCTGTTTTTT,CASSLAGGGGAYTGELFF
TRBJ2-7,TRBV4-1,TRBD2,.,TGCGCCAGCAGCCAAGGGGAGGGGAATATCTACGAGCAGTACTTC,CASSQGEGNIYEQYF
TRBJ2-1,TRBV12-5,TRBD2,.,TGTGCTAGTGGTTTGGTCCCCCTACCACTAGCGGGAGACCGCAAAAGCTCCTACAATGAGCAGTTCTTC,CASGLVPLPLAGDRKSSYNEQFF
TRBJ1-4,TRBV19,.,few,TGTGCCAGTAGTAGGGGGGAGACTAATGAAAAACTGTTTTTT,CASSRGETNEKLFF
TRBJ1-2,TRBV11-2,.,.,TGTGCCAGCAGCACCCGACAGGCCCCCTTCTATGGCTACACCTTC,CASSTRQAPFYGYTF
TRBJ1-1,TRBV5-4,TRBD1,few,TGTGCCAGCAGACCGGGGGACAGTAGGAACACTGAAGCTTTCTTT,CASRPGDSRNTEAFF
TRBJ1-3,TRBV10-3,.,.,TGTGCCATCAGTGAGACAGGGTTTCCCCAAATCTCTGGAAACACCATATATTTT,CAISETGFPQISGNTIYF
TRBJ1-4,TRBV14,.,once,TGTGCCAGCAGCCAGGGAGGAGAGGAAAAACTGTTTTTT,CASSQGGEEKLFF
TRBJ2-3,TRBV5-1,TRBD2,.,TGCGCCAGCAGCCCCCTTCTAGCGGCGAGCACAGATACGCAGTATTTT,CASSPLLAASTDTQYF
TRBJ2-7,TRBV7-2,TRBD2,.,TGTGCCAGCACCCGAGCGGGGGGGCACTACGAGCAGTACTTC,CASTRAGGHYEQYF
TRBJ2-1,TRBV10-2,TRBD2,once,TGCGCCAGCAGCAAGACTAGCGGGGCCTACAATGAGCAGTTCTTC,CASSKTSGAYNEQFF
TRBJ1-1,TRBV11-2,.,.,TGTGCCAGCAGCTTAGATGTGCAGGGAACTGAAGCTTTCTTT,CASSLDVQGTEAFF
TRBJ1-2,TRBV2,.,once,TGTGCCAGCAGTGAGCAGGGGCGCATACCCGTCCATAACTATGGCTACACCTTC,CASSEQGRIPVHNYGYTF
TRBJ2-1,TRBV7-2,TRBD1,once,TGTGCCAGCAGCTTAGGAGACAGGGTAACGGTTGAGCAGTTCTTC,CASSLGDRVTVEQFF
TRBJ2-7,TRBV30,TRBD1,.,TGTGCCTGGAGTGTGACAGGGATCGAGCAGTACTTC,CAWSVTGIEQYF
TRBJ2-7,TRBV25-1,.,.,TGTGCCAGCAGTGAATCGACATCTGGGGCCAGCTACGAGCAGTACTTC,CASSESTSGASYEQYF
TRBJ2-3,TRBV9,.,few,TGTGCCAGCAGCGTAAACCCCCTAGCCTACGGCACAGATACGCAGTATTTT,CASSVNPLAYGTDTQYF
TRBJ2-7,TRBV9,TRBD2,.,TGTGCCAGCAGCCCGCGAATAGCGGGGATCGAGCAGTACTTC,CASSPRIAGIEQYF
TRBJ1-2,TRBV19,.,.,TGTGCCAGTAGTCGGGGGGGACCCTCGGATGGCTACACCTTC,CASSRGGPSDGYTF
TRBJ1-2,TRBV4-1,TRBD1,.,TGCGCCAGCAGCCAAGGGGCCCCGGGACAGGTGAACTATGGCTACACCTTC,CASSQGAPGQVNYGYTF
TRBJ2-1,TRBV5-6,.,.,TGTGCCAGCAGCTTGGGGGGCGGGACAGCCTCTATCGGGCAGTTCTTC,CASSLGGGTASIGQFF
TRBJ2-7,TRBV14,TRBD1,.,TGTGCCAGCAGCCGATCCGGGACAGGGAGGGGGGAGCAGTACTTC,CASSRSGTGRGEQYF
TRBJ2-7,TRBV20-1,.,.,TGCAGTGCTAGAGGAGTTTCCGAGCAGTACTTC,CSARGVSEQYF
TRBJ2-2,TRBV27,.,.,TGTGCCAGCAGTTTTGGGGCGCACACCGGGGAGCTGTTTTTT,CASSFGAHTGELFF
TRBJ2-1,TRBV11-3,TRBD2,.,TGTGCCAGCAGCATAGGGAGCGGGGGGGCTAGAAATGAGCAGTTCTTC,CASSIGSGGARNEQFF
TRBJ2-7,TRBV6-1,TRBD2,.,TGTGCCAGCAGTGGGTCGACTAGCGGGGGAAGGGAGCAGTACTTC,CASSGSTSGGREQYF